The 13 T cell receptor beta chains below all came from one sample that was sequenced in a study of blood T cell repertoires in COVID-19. Only in-frame clones appear in the TCRdb table, and some are missing; sequencing was by immunoSEQ multiplex PCR. The sample contains roughly 100,000 clones, about nine tenths of which appear only once. Sequenced input: peripheral blood. The receptors here all came from a man aged 50-59 years with acute or convalescent COVID-19.

The chain has TRBV7-8 and TRBJ1-6; D gene ambiguous. The CDR3 is made up of 17 amino acids. The V and J ends lost 3 bases and 0 bases respectively, with 12 bases between them. Per the germline V gene, CDR1 is SGHVS and CDR2 is FQNEAQ. The chain's CDR3 is CASSLSDGSSYNSPLHF. In DNA form, the CDR3 reads TGTGCCAGCAGCTTGTCGGACGGGAGCTCCTATAATTCACCCCTCCACTTT.

The chain uses TRBV18 and TRBJ2-6; a possible D gene is TRBD1 (5 bases). The V end lost 3 bases, the J end lost 0 bases, and 9 bases lay between the germline ends. The CDR3 is 16 amino acids. The germline V gene has CDR1 KGHSH and CDR2 LQKENI. CDR3 residues: CASSPIQDSGANVLTF. The CDR3 coding sequence is TGTGCCAGCTCACCTATACAGGACTCTGGGGCCAACGTCCTGACTTTC.

With respect to this clone: Other DNA sequences from this sample encode an identical CDR3 as well. The V and J genes are TRBV9 and TRBJ2-7; 8 bases fit TRBD2. Losses at the gene ends were 0 bases for V and 0 bases for J; bases not matched to a gene: 2. This CDR3 comprises 15 residues. CDR1 is SGDLS, CDR2 YYNGEE, per germline. The CDR3 loop reads CASSVDAGGSYEQYF. CDR3 nucleotides: TGTGCCAGCAGCGTAGATGCGGGAGGCTCCTACGAGCAGTACTTC.

The V gene is TRBV9, the J gene TRBJ2-3; D uncertain. Trimming left V 0 bases short and J 3 bases short, with 2 bases between. This CDR3 is 12 amino acids long. Germline values: CDR1 SGDLS, CDR2 YYNGEE. This CDR3 is CASSVVTDTQYF. DNA for the CDR3: TGTGCCAGCAGCGTAGTAACAGATACGCAGTATTTT.

J is TRBJ2-5 and V is TRBV5-4, with 8 bases identical to TRBD2. V trimming: 0 bases; J trimming: 5 bases; junction bases outside the gene matches: 6. There are 15 residues in the CDR3. Per germline, CDR1 SGHNT and CDR2 YYREEE (reference sequence). CDR3 loop: CASSLELAAQETQYF. The CDR3 coding sequence is TGTGCCAGCAGCTTGGAACTAGCGGCACAGGAGACCCAGTACTTC.

The V gene is TRBV3-1 (or the pseudogene TRBV3-2), the J gene TRBJ2-2, with 9 bases aligning to TRBD2. With 4 bases clipped from V and 7 bases from J, the junction kept 7 bases outside the gene matches. Germline CDR1 is LGHDT and CDR2 is YNNKEL (reference sequence). This CDR3 spans 15 amino acids. The CDR3: CASSPWTSAGGELFF. CDR3 sequence (DNA): TGTGCCAGCAGCCCTTGGACTAGCGCTGGCGGGGAGCTGTTTTTT.

The chain is built from TRBV9 and TRBJ2-1; D is possibly TRBD1 (5 bases). Per the germline V gene, CDR1 is SGDLS and CDR2 is YYNGEE. This CDR3 is built from 12 residues. Trimming took 0 bases from V and 13 from J, leaving 11 bases between them. The CDR3 spells CASSVAEGAQFF. CDR3 nucleotide sequence: TGTGCCAGCAGCGTAGCTGAAGGGGCCCAGTTCTTC.

This sequence joins TRBV28 and TRBJ2-7, with 8 bases that match TRBD2. CDR1 and CDR2 (germline): MDHEN, SYDVKM. The CDR3 has 15 amino acids. The V and J ends lost 6 bases and 0 bases, in that order; junction bases with no gene match: 7. CDR3 region: CASSSPGGGSYEQYF. In DNA, the CDR3 is TGTGCCAGCAGCTCCCCCGGGGGGGGCTCCTACGAGCAGTACTTC. Using reference TRBV28 and TRBJ2-7 for the parts outside the CDR3, the full variable domain is DVKVTQSSRYLVKRTGEKVFLECVQDMDHENMFWYRQDPGLGLRLIYFSYDVKMKEKGDIPEGYSVSREKKERFSLILESASTNQTSMYLCASSSPGGGSYEQYFGPGTRLTVT.

The chain has TRBV24-1 and TRBJ2-7; D remains ambiguous. Germline V gene sequence: CDR1 KGHDR, CDR2 SFDVKD. The CDR3 contains 8 residues. The CDR3 nucleotides are TGTCCCTCGGTTTCTGAGTACTTC. Residues: CPSVSEYF.

The V and J genes are TRBV21-1 and TRBJ2-1; no check of the table's D call, TRBD1, against the DNA was made. TRBV21-1 constitutes a pseudogene. The CDR3 loop spans 18 amino acids. DNA for the CDR3: TGTGCCAGCAGCAAACGCCTCCGGGCAGGGGGCCCCTACAATGAGCAGTTCTTC. Encoded protein: CASSKRLRAGGPYNEQFF.

V is TRBV27 and J is TRBJ2-2; TRBD1 aligns across 9 bases. CDR3 length: 16 amino acids. V lost 5 bases to trimming and J lost 2 bases; unmatched junction nucleotides: 6. Germline V gives CDR1 MNHEY, CDR2 SMNVEV (reference sequence). The CDR3 DNA reads TGTGCCAGCAGTCCCCGACAGGGGGGAAACACCGGGGAGCTGTTTTTT. Encoded protein: CASSPRQGGNTGELFF.

This chain connects TRBV11-3 to TRBJ2-1; 15 bases align to TRBD2. This CDR3 has 15 amino acids. Trimming cost V 5 bases and J 8 bases; bases outside gene matches: 4. From germline, CDR1 is SGHNT and CDR2 YENEEA. DNA of the CDR3: TGTGCCAGCAGCCCCTGGACTAGCGGGAGGGATGAGCAGTTCTTC. Protein sequence: CASSPWTSGRDEQFF. Filled out from reference TRBV11-3 and TRBJ2-1, the complete variable domain reads EAGVVQSPRYKIIEKKQPVAFWCNPISGHNTLYWYLQNLGQGPELLIRYENEEAVDDSQLPKDRFSAERLKGVDSTLKIQPAELGDSAVYLCASSPWTSGRDEQFFGPGTRLTVL.

The rearrangement joins TRBV6-5 to TRBJ2-7, with D perhaps matching TRBD2 (5 bases). The CDR3 extends over 13 amino acids. Between the trimmed V and J ends, which lost 6 bases and 4 bases, there was a span of 13 bases. Germline CDR1 and CDR2: MNHEY and SVGAGI. The CDR3 DNA reads as TGTGCCAGCAGACCCACTAGGATGTACGAGCAGTACTTC. Its translation is CASRPTRMYEQYF.